This is a list of T cell receptor beta chains from one sample in a study of metastatic and nonmetastatic thyroid tumors. TCRdb re-called the PCR reads via MiXCR. The sample carries 6,200 or so clones, around 33% recorded once. Sequencing used adjacent normal tissue. The receptor set was obtained from a female donor with papillary thyroid cancer or a benign thyroid nodule (not recorded which). Some clones in this sample may be carry-over from other donors' samples. Each CDR3 is given with its conserved first and last residue. Fields, in order: CDR3 length, clone size, J gene, V gene, D gene, CDR3 protein, CDR3 DNA. D genes are given only for firm matches. Rows give clone size only sometimes, using once, few, many, or a class for an expanded clone.

>15|large|TRBJ1-1|TRBV25-1|NA
CASSPPYGGRTEAFF
TGTGCCAGCAGTCCACCTTATGGGGGGCGAACTGAAGCTTTCTTT
>14|medium-sized|TRBJ1-3|TRBV4-3|NA
CASSQEERGNTIYF
TGCGCCAGCAGCCAAGAAGAGAGGGGAAACACCATATATTTT
>14|NA|TRBJ1-2|TRBV20-1|NA
CSAHRDQIQKGYTF
TGCAGTGCTCACCGGGACCAGATCCAGAAGGGCTACACCTTC
>17|medium-sized|TRBJ2-5|TRBV6-1|NA
CASTRFGAGAYQETQYF
TGTGCCAGCACCAGATTCGGGGCGGGGGCGTACCAAGAGACCCAGTACTTC
>16|few|TRBJ1-3|TRBV11-3|NA
CASSFEGGHSGNTIYF
TGTGCCAGCAGCTTTGAGGGGGGCCACTCTGGAAACACCATATATTTT
>15|medium-sized|TRBJ2-1|TRBV24-1|TRBD1
CATSPGQGSFNEQFF
TGTGCCACCAGCCCGGGACAGGGTTCGTTCAATGAGCAGTTCTTC
>15|few|TRBJ1-1|TRBV19|NA
CASRAPQGGSTEAFF
TGTGCCAGTAGGGCCCCACAGGGAGGTAGCACTGAAGCTTTCTTT
>14|few|TRBJ1-2|TRBV6-1|TRBD1
CAIRPTGGDYGYTF
TGTGCCATCAGACCGACAGGGGGAGACTATGGCTACACCTTC
>13|NA|TRBJ1-2|TRBV11-1|TRBD1
CASSPGQNYGYTF
TGTGCCAGCAGCCCGGGACAGAACTATGGCTACACCTTC
>15|NA|TRBJ2-3|TRBV4-1|NA
CASSQEGISTDKQYF
TGCGCCAGCAGCCAAGAAGGGATTAGCACAGATAAGCAGTATTTT